The entry below describes one T cell receptor (beta chain). This specimen comes from a study of blood T cell repertoires in COVID-19. Background on the study: Researchers got acute and convalescent COVID-19 samples from the United States, Italy and Spain.

Original processing methods: Amplification of reference gene primers was used by the study to estimate nucleated cell counts. The method was immunoSEQ multiplex PCR; TCRdb's version includes in-frame clones alone and lacks a portion of them. V, J and clone size reflect that table, while D and trimming were determined from the DNA. The table has some 300,000 clones, 75% to 90% seen once; the top ten hold under 15%. Germline V gene lookup returns CDR1 SEHNR and CDR2 FQNEAQ (reference sequence). The length of the CDR3 is 15 residues. Trimming took 1 base from V and 5 from J, leaving 11 bases between them.

The chain recombines TRBV7-9 with TRBJ2-2; D is perhaps TRBD1 (5 bases). The sample taken for sequencing was peripheral blood. The clonotype originates from a woman between 65 and 79 years old with COVID-19, enrolled during active disease. DNA for the CDR3: TGTGCCAGCAGCTTAGTTCAGGGTTATACCGGGGAGCTGTTTTTT. Its translation: CASSLVQGYTGELFF.